The text below deals with one T cell receptor beta chain. Other nucleotide sequences from this sample produce the same CDR3. The data originate from a study of shared clonotypes between healthy human individuals. CD45RO-negative CD8 cells positively selected for CCR7 made up the naive population, which excluded terminally differentiated effector memory CD45RA+ cells. This CDR3 is built from 11 residues. Per germline, CDR1 SQVTM and CDR2 ANQGSEA. Each PCR replicate from the sorted subsets contained 200 to 250 ng DNA, which is about 31,000 T cell genomes. Per the study methods: As immunoSEQ supplied junction-only sequences (without quality scores), filtering differed. The protocol was immunoSEQ multiplex PCR, while the TCRdb copy is restricted to in-frame clones and leaves out a portion. That table gives V, J and clone size, and the DNA gave D and trimming. Here the sample spans 560,000 or so clones, approximately 96% being singletons.

Sequencing input: naive CD8+ T cells sorted from blood. The clonotype originates from a woman aged 25 to 39 in good health. V and J are TRBV29-1 and TRBJ2-5; D is unclear. The DNA matches TRBJ2-7 better at its end, which makes the J call doubtful. CDR3 residues: CSVEDSYEQYF. Here the CDR3 DNA reads TGCAGCGTTGAAGATTCCTACGAGCAGTACTTC.